This T cell receptor (beta chain) appears in the sequencing data of a study of T cell repertoires in cytomegalovirus infection. Looking at the study overall: CMV epitopes, recently identified HLA-C-restricted and well-studied HLA-B-restricted, were used. From public TCR beta signatures came an indication of both CMV infection and matching HLA type.

Findings and caveats of the study: The study identified carriers of CMV plus the relevant HLA from cumulative public TCR beta family frequency. Across the ex vivo response, the dominant clonotypes were HLA-C-restricted CMV-specific TCR beta clonotypes.

TCRdb re-derived calls from the reads in MiXCR, one entry per CDR3 protein. This sample has over 250,000 distinct CDR3 sequences, with less than 25% found just once. CDR1 is MNHEY and CDR2 is SVGEGT in the germline V gene. The CDR3 is 14 amino acids. Trimming removed 2 bases at V and 3 bases at J, with 9 bases between. This clonotype was found many times. Its matching antigen is unknown. The rearrangement joins TRBV6-2 or TRBV6-3 to TRBJ2-3; D not certain. The receptor was isolated from a human donor in good health (CMV status not recorded). Some clones in this sample may be carry-over from other donors' samples. Material: cultured PBMCs, obtained from culture after CMV antigen stimulation. The CDR3 DNA follows: TGTGCCAGCAGTTACGGCGCGGAGACAGATACGCAGTATTTT. Its translation is CASSYGAETDTQYF.